One and the same sample provided the 14 T cell receptor beta chains below, sequenced in a study of sequential checkpoint blockade in melanoma (dated by TCRdb to the late 2010s). The library was prepared using the immunoSEQ multiplex PCR assay. TCRdb holds this immuneACCESS table with in-frame rearrangements only. Some clones are missing; in checked studies, unresolved V genes explain under half, and the rest has no known cause. The sample table contains 15,000 to 20,000 clones; only one count was recorded for about 69% of them. Clones ranked in the top ten supply under 20% of the sample. According to the study, the label for this sample's treatment or condition signals: randomized to nivolumab then ipilimumab (arm A) or the reverse (arm B). Source: CD8+ T cells sorted from blood (inferred from file names), taken from a patient given nivolumab and ipilimumab in sequence. The receptor set was obtained from a human donor with melanoma.

V gene TRBV4-3 combines with J gene TRBJ2-7; possibly TRBD1 for D (5 bases). V shed 4 bases and J shed 3 bases, with 10 bases lying between them. Germline lookup yields CDR1 LGHNA and CDR2 YSLEER. The length of the CDR3 is 13 residues. CDR3 residues: CASSPGRGYEQYF. In DNA form, the CDR3 reads TGCGCCAGCAGCCCAGGAAGGGGCTACGAGCAGTACTTC.

This clone was counted once. V and J are TRBV7-3 and TRBJ2-1; tentative D call: TRBD2 (6 bases). CDR3 length: 16 amino acids. Trimming stripped 4 bases from V and 4 bases from J, with 17 bases between. Germline V lookup: CDR1 SGHTA, CDR2 FQGTGA. The CDR3, as DNA: TGTGCCAGCAGCTCGGGAGCGGGTGCCACGTACAATGAGCAGTTCTTC. This gives the protein CASSSGAGATYNEQFF.

The V and J genes are TRBV13 and TRBJ1-2, with no clear D. CDR1 and CDR2 (germline): PRHDT, FYEKMQ (reference sequence). The CDR3 sequence is 12 residues long. V was cut by 2 bases and J by 6 bases, with 7 bases left in between. The chain's CDR3 is CASSLSGDGYTF. CDR3 nucleotide sequence: TGTGCCAGCAGCTTATCCGGGGATGGCTACACCTTC. Full variable domain (remainder filled in from reference TRBV13 and TRBJ1-2): AAGVIQSPRHLIKEKRETATLKCYPIPRHDTVYWYQQGPGQDPQFLISFYEKMQSDKGSIPDRFSAQQFSDYHSELNMSSLELGDSALYFCASSLSGDGYTFGSGTRLTVV.

The chain recombines TRBV5-8 with TRBJ1-4; no reliable D call. CDR1 SGHTS and CDR2 YDEGEE come from the germline V gene. The CDR3 has 15 amino acids. The V and J ends lost 4 bases and 7 bases respectively, with 17 bases between them. The CDR3 sequence: CASSPFVNGGEKLFF. In nucleotides, the CDR3 is TGTGCCAGCAGCCCCTTCGTGAACGGAGGTGAAAAACTGTTTTTT.

The CDR3 nucleotides read TGTGCCAGCAGCCATGCGACCGGGAGTCTAACCTACGAGCAGTACTTC. This translates into CASSHATGSLTYEQYF. The genes are TRBV7-9 and TRBJ2-7; D possibly corresponds to TRBD2 (6 bases). CDR1 is SEHNR, CDR2 FQNEAQ, per germline (reference sequence). The CDR3 runs to 16 residues. The germline V and J ends were trimmed by 5 bases and 2 bases, with 19 bases remaining between them.

V gene TRBV9 combines with J gene TRBJ1-2; no clear D gene. This CDR3 is built from 11 residues. Trimming pared 0 bases from V and 9 bases from J, leaving 6 bases between. CDR1 and CDR2 (germline): SGDLS, YYNGEE. As DNA, the CDR3 is TGTGCCAGCAGCGTAGGCGTACGCTACACCTTC. Translation: CASSVGVRYTF. Filled out from reference TRBV9 and TRBJ1-2, the complete variable domain reads DSGVTQTPKHLITATGQRVTLRCSPRSGDLSVYWYQQSLDQGLQFLIQYYNGEERAKGNILERFSAQQFPDLHSELNLSSLELGDSALYFCASSVGVRYTFGSGTRLTVV.

The CDR3 DNA reads as TGTGCCAGCAGTCCCGGCTCTCAGGGGAAGACTGAGCAGTTCTTC. Amino acid sequence: CASSPGSQGKTEQFF. The chain uses TRBV11-2 and TRBJ2-1; tentative D call: TRBD1 (6 bases). The V end was cut by 6 bases, the J end by 9 bases, with 21 bases between. This CDR3 region has 15 residues. Germline CDR1 is SGHAT and CDR2 is FQNNGV.

The J gene is TRBJ2-3, the V gene TRBV7-2, with 9 bases lining up with TRBD2. This CDR3 region has 18 residues. CDR1 is SGHTA, CDR2 FQGNSA, per germline. Trimming at V came to 2 bases and at J to 3 bases, leaving 12 bases not matched to a gene. The CDR3 sequence is CASSLRVAGAGWTDTQYF. CDR3 coding DNA: TGTGCCAGCAGCTTAAGAGTAGCGGGAGCGGGGTGGACAGATACGCAGTATTTT.

The CDR3 is CASSPTGNNEKLFF. The DNA for the CDR3 is TGTGCCAGCAGCCCGACAGGAAATAATGAAAAACTGTTTTTT. The chain employs TRBV5-6 and TRBJ1-4, with D maybe TRBD1 (6 bases). Trimming removed 4 bases at V and 4 bases at J, with 11 bases between. Germline loops: CDR1 SGHDT, CDR2 YYEEEE. The CDR3 contains 14 residues. The full variable domain, its missing parts supplied by reference TRBV5-6 and TRBJ1-4, is DAGVTQSPTHLIKTRGQQVTLRCSPKSGHDTVSWYQQALGQGPQFIFQYYEEEERQRGNFPDRFSGHQFPNYSSELNVNALLLGDSALYLCASSPTGNNEKLFFGSGTQLSVL.

The chain recombines TRBV5-8 with TRBJ2-1; TRBD2 aligns across 13 bases. With 5 bases clipped from V and 4 bases from J, the junction kept 9 bases outside the gene matches. CDR3 length equals 17 residues. The germline gives CDR1 SGHTS, CDR2 YDEGEE. The CDR3 here is CASRPLGTSGTYNEQFF. Written as DNA, the CDR3 is TGTGCCAGCAGGCCGCTGGGGACTAGCGGGACGTACAATGAGCAGTTCTTC.

The chain links TRBV6-4 to TRBJ2-3; 12 positions agree with TRBD2. CDR1 and CDR2 from the germline V gene are MRHNA and SNTAGT. Germline trimming cut 6 bases from V and 0 bases from J; bases unmatched to any gene: 1. This CDR3 is 15 amino acids long. The CDR3 DNA is TGTGCCAGCAGCCTAGCGGGGGGGAGCACAGATACGCAGTATTTT. It encodes CASSLAGGSTDTQYF.

The rearrangement uses TRBV7-9 and TRBJ2-7; 11 bases align to TRBD2. With V trimmed by 5 bases and J by 4 bases, 7 bases remained unmatched. The CDR3 totals 15 residues. CDR1 SEHNR and CDR2 FQNEAQ come from the germline V gene (reference sequence). The CDR3 region is CASSRTLAGDYEQYF. DNA for the CDR3: TGTGCCAGCAGCCGGACACTAGCGGGAGATTACGAGCAGTACTTC.

This clone is judged medium-sized (0.01 to 0.1%). The J gene is TRBJ2-1, the V gene TRBV6-4; the D gene is possibly TRBD2 (5 bases). Trimming took 3 bases from V and 0 from J, leaving 9 bases between them. Germline CDR1 is MRHNA and CDR2 is SNTAGT. The CDR3 totals 15 residues. The CDR3 is CASSEGGSSYNEQFF. For the CDR3, the DNA is TGTGCCAGCAGTGAGGGTGGGAGCTCCTACAATGAGCAGTTCTTC.

Remarks on this clone: The germline gene is not matched at one end of the junction; a read error may be the cause. This rearrangement joins TRBV11-2 to TRBJ2-7, with 8 nucleotides matching TRBD1. Germline V gene data show CDR1 as SGHAT and CDR2 as FQNNGV. The CDR3 sequence is 13 residues long. CDR3 sequence: CASSLDAWTGPDF. DNA of the CDR3: TGTGCCAGCAGCTTAGACGCGTGGACAGGGCCCGACTTC. Together with reference TRBV11-2 and TRBJ2-7, the CDR3 gives the full variable domain: EAGVAQSPRYKIIEKRQSVAFWCNPISGHATLYWYQQILGQGPKLLIQFQNNGVVDDSQLPKDRFSAERLKGVDSTLKIQPAKLEDSAVYLCASSLDAWTGPDFGPGTRLTVT.